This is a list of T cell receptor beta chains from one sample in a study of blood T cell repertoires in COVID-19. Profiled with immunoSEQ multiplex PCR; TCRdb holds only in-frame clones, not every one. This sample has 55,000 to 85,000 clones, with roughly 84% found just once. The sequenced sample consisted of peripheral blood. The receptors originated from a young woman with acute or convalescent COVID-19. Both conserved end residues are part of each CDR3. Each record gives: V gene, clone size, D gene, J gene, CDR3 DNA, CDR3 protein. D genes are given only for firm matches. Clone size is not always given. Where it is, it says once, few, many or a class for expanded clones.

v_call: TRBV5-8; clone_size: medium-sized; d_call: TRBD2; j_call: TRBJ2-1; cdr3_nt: TGTGCCAGCAGCTTCAGCGGGGGGGCCAATGAGCAGTTCTTC; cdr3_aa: CASSFSGGANEQFF
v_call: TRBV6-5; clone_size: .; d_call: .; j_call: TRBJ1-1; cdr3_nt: TGTGCCAGCAGTCCCGAAGAGGGGGACGCTGAAGCTTTCTTT; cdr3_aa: CASSPEEGDAEAFF
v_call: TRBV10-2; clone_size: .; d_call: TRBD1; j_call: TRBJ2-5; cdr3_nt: TGCGCCAGCAGGGAGAACCGGGACAGGGGCGGTGTAGAGACCCAGTACTTC; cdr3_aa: CASRENRDRGGVETQYF
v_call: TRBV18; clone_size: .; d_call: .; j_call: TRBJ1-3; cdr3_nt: TGTGCCAGCTCAACCAGACAGAGTCAGACCTCTGGAAACACCATATATTTT; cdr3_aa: CASSTRQSQTSGNTIYF
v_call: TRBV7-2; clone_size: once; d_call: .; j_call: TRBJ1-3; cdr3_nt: TGTGCCAGCAGCTTAGAGTCCGGCTCTGGAAACACCATATATTTT; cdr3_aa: CASSLESGSGNTIYF
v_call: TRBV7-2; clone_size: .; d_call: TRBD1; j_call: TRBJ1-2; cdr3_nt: TGTGCCAGCAGCTTAGGACAGGGGGCGATGGGATATGGCTACACCTTC; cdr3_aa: CASSLGQGAMGYGYTF
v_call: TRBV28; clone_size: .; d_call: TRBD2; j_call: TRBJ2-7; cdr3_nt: TGTGCCAGCAGTTCGCCTAGCGGCTCCTACGAGCAGTACTTC; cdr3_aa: CASSSPSGSYEQYF
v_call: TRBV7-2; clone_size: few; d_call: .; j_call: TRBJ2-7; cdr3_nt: TGTGCCAGCAGCTTAACGGGGATCTCCTACGAGCAGTACTTC; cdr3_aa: CASSLTGISYEQYF
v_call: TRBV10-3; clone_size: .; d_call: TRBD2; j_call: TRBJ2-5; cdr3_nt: TGTGCCATCAGTGAGTCGGTTCTAGCGGGGGCTCTCAGGCAGGCCCAGTACTTC; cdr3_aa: CAISESVLAGALRQAQYF
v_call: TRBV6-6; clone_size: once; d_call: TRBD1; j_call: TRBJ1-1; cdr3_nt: TGTGCCAGCAGTTACGGGACAGCTAGCACTGAAGCTTTCTTT; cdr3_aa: CASSYGTASTEAFF
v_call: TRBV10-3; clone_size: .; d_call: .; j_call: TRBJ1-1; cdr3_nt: TGTGCCATCCGAGCCCCGAACACTGAAGCTTTCTTT; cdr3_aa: CAIRAPNTEAFF
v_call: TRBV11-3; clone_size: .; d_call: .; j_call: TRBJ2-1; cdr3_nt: TGTGCCAGCAGCTTAGGATACGGGGGAGCTTACTCGAGCTCCTACAATGAGCAGTTCTTC; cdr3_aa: CASSLGYGGAYSSSYNEQFF
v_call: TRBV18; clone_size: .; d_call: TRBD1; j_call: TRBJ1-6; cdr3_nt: TGTGCCAGCTCACCGGACAGGACAAATTCACCCCTCCACTTT; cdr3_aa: CASSPDRTNSPLHF
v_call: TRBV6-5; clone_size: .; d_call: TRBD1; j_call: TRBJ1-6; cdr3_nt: TGTGCCAGCAGTCAAACCGGGACAGGGAGTTCACCCCTCCACTTT; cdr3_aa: CASSQTGTGSSPLHF
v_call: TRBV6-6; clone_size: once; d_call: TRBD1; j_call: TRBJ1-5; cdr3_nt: TGTGCCAGCAGTTACGGCCGACAGGGGGCCGAACAGCCCCAGCATTTT; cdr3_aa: CASSYGRQGAEQPQHF
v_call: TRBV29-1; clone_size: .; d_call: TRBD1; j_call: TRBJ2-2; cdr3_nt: TGCAGCGGGGACAGCGACACCGGGGAGCTGTTTTTT; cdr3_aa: CSGDSDTGELFF
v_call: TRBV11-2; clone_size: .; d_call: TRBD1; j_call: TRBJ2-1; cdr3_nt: TGTGCCAGCAGCCCATGGACAGGGGGCGTTCGGTTAAAGGATGAGCAGTTCTTC; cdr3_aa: CASSPWTGGVRLKDEQFF